One sample yielded the 2 T cell receptor beta chains listed below, sequenced in a study of blood T cell repertoires in COVID-19. Only in-frame clones appear in the TCRdb table, and some are missing; sequencing was by immunoSEQ multiplex PCR. Here the sample spans 100,000 to 150,000 clones, around 88% being singletons. Sequencing was done on a sample of peripheral blood. The source of these receptors is a man aged 45-65 years with acute or convalescent COVID-19.

The chain links TRBV29-1 to TRBJ1-1, with D perhaps matching TRBD1 (6 bases). The germline V gene has CDR1 SQVTM and CDR2 ANQGSEA. The CDR3 totals 12 residues. V was shortened by 4 bases and J by 4 bases, with 10 bases between the two germline ends. The CDR3 DNA reads TGCAGCGTTGGGGGGCGAGGCACTGAAGCTTTCTTT. Protein product: CSVGGRGTEAFF.

J is TRBJ2-2 and V is TRBV28; 7 bases align to TRBD2. Germline V gives CDR1 MDHEN, CDR2 SYDVKM. The CDR3 has 17 amino acids. J gave up 4 bases and V 5 bases, and 13 bases lay outside the gene matches. The CDR3: CASSSSRWASGTGELFF. The CDR3 coding sequence is TGTGCCAGCAGTAGCAGTAGGTGGGCTAGCGGCACCGGGGAGCTGTTTTTT.